This T cell receptor beta chain was found in a study of response to subunit inactivated influenza vaccine. General study results and limits: Authors suggested each seasonal influenza vaccination recruits few new T cells.

TCRdb re-analysed the RT-PCR reads in MiXCR, keeping a single row per CDR3 protein. The sample consists of some 500,000 distinct CDR3 sequences, approximately 13% of them appearing once. To note about this clonotype: Its antigen remains unknown.

The CDR3 totals 20 residues. Germline V gives CDR1 LGHNA, CDR2 YNFKEQ. V trimming: 2 bases; J trimming: 0 bases; junction bases outside the gene matches: 11. This chain links TRBV4-2 with TRBJ2-1; 12 nucleotides align to TRBD2. The sequence came from a man aged 45-60 years who received an inactivated influenza vaccine. The sequencing used PBMCs from blood, collected 40 to 50 days after vaccination. The CDR3 region has the DNA TGTGCCAGCAGCCAAAGGACTAGCGGGACGAATTTGCACTCCTACAATGAGCAGTTCTTC. Its protein product is CASSQRTSGTNLHSYNEQFF.